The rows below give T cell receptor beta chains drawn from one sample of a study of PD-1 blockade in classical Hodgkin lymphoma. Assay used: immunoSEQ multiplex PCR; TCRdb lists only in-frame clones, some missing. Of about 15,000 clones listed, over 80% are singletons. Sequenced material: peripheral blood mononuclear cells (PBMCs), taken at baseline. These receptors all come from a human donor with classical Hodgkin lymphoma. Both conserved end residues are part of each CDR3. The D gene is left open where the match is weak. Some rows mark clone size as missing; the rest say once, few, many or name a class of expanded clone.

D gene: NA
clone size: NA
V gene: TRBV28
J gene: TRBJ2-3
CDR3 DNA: TGTGCCAGCCTATTAGGGAGCACAGATACGCAGTATTTT
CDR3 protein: CASLLGSTDTQYF

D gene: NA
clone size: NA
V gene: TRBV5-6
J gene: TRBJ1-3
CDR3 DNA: TGTGCCAGCAGCCGATATGGGGCTGGAAACACCATATATTTT
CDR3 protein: CASSRYGAGNTIYF

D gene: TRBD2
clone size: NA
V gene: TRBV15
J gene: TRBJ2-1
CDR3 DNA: TGTGCCACCAGCGGTAGGACTAGCGGGAGTAATGAGCAGTTCTTC
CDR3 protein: CATSGRTSGSNEQFF

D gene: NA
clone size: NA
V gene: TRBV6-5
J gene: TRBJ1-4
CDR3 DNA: TGTGCCACCAAGTTTTGGGAAAAACTGTTTTTT
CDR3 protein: CATKFWEKLFF

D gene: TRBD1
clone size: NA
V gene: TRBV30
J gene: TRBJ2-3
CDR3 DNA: TGTGCCTGGAGTGGAAGACAGGGCTTGAACACAGATACGCAGTATTTT
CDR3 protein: CAWSGRQGLNTDTQYF

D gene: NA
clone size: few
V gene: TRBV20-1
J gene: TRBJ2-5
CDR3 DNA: TGCAGTGCTTTGACCCAGGAGACCCAGTACTTC
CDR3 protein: CSALTQETQYF

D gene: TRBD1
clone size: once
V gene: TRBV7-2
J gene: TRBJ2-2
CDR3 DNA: TGTGCCAGCAGCTTAGAAGGCTACAGGGGTATTACCGGGGAGCTGTTTTTT
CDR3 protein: CASSLEGYRGITGELFF

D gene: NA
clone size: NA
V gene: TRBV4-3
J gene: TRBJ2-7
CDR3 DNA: TGCGCCAGCAGCCTGGGACCGAGCTACGAGCAGTACTTC
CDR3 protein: CASSLGPSYEQYF

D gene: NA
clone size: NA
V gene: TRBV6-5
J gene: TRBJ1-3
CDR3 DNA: TGTGCCAGCACCCTGGACCGAAGCTCTGGAAACACCATATATTTT
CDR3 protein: CASTLDRSSGNTIYF

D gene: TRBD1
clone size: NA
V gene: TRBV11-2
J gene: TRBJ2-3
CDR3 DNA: TGTGCCAGCAGGTTAGGGGGCGCAGATACGCAGTATTTT
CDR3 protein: CASRLGGADTQYF

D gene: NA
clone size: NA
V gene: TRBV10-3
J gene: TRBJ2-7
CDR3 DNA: TGTGCCATCCGCTGGGACGGATACTACGAGCAGTACTTC
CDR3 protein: CAIRWDGYYEQYF

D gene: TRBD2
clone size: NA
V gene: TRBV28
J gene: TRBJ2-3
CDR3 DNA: TGTGCCAGCAGTCCTAGCGGGAGTCTGGCAGATACGCAGTATTTT
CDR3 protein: CASSPSGSLADTQYF

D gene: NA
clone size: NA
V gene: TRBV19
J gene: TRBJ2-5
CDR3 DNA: TGTGCCAGTAGTATGGGACGTGTCGAGTCGCGAGAGACCCAGTACTTC
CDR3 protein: CASSMGRVESRETQYF

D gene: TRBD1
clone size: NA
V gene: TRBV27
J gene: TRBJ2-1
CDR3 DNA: TGTGCCAGCAGCCCCCGACCCACCATTACAGGGGTAGAGCAGTTCTTC
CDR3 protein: CASSPRPTITGVEQFF